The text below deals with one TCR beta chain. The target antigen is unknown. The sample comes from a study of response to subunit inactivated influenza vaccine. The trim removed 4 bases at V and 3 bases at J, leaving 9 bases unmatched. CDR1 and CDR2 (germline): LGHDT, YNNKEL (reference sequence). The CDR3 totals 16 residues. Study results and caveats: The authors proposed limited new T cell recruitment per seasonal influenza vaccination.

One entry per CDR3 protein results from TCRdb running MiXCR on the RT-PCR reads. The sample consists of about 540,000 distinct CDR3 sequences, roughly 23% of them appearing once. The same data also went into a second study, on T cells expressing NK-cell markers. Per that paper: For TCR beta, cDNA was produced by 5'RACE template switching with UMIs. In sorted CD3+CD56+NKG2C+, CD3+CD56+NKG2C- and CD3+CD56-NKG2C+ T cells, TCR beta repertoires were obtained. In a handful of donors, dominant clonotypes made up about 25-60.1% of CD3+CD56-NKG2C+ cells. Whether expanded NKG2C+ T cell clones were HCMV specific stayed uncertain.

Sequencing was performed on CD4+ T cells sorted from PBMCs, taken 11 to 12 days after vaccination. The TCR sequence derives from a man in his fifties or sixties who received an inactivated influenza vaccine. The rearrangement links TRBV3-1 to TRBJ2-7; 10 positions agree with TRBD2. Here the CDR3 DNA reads TGTGCCAGCAGCCCGACGGGACTAGCGACAGTCTACGAGCAGTACTTC. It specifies CASSPTGLATVYEQYF.